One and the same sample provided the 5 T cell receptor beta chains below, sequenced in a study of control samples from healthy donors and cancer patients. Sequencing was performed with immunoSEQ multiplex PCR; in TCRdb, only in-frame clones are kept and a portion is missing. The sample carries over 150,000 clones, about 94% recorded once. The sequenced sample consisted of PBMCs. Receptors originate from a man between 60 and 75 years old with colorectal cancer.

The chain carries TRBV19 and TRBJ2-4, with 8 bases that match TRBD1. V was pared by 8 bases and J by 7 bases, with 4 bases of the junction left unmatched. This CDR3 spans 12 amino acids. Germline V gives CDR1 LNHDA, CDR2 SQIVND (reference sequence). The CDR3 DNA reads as TGTGCCAGTCGGGACAGGTGGAACATTCAGTACTTC. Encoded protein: CASRDRWNIQYF.

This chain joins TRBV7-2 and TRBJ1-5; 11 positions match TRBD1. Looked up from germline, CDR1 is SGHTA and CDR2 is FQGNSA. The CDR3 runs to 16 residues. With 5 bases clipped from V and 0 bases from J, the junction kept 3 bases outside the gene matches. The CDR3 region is CASSKGTGGSNQPQHF. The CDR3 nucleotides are TGTGCCAGCAGCAAAGGGACAGGGGGTAGCAATCAGCCCCAGCATTTT.

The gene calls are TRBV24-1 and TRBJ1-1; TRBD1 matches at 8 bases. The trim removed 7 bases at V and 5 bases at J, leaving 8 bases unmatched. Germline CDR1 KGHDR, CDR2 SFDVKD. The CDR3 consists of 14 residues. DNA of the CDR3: TGTGCCACCAGCCAAGGACAGGGAGAGACTGAAGCTTTCTTT. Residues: CATSQGQGETEAFF.

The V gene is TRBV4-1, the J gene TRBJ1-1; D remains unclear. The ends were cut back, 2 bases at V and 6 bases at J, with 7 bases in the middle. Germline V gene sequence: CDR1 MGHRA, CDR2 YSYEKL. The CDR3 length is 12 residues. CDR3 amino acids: CASSQPSAEAFF. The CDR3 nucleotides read TGCGCCAGCAGCCAACCCTCCGCTGAAGCTTTCTTT.

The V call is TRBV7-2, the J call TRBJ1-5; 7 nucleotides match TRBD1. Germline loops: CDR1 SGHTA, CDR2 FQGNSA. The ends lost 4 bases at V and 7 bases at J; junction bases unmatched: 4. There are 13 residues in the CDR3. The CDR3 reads CASSSYRGQPQHF. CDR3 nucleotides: TGTGCCAGCAGCTCCTACAGGGGCCAGCCCCAGCATTTT.